This T cell receptor beta chain came from a study of CXCR3-negative and CXCR3-positive naive CD8 T cells. The sorting of each CD8+ T cell subset was done in triplicate, at 250,000 to 300,000 cells each. The study made its TRB cDNA libraries by 5' RACE, adding UMI labels. From its re-call of the 5' RACE reads, TCRdb lists each CDR3 protein once, without DNA. The sample table includes 30,000 to 40,000 distinct CDR3 sequences. The CDR3 runs to 13 residues. The sample was memory CD8+ T cells from blood. The clonotype comes from a human donor in good health. Some clones in this sample may be carry-over from other donors' samples. This chain connects TRBV12-3 or TRBV12-4 to TRBJ1-2; the D call of TRBD1 rests on TCRdb alone, since no DNA is present to check it. The CDR3 sequence is CASSLPDRDGYTF.